A selection of T cell receptor beta chains follows, all from one sample in a study of early T cells in non-severe SARS-CoV-2 infection. One entry per CDR3 protein, called by TCRdb with MiXCR from the 5' RACE reads. In the table there are about 97,000 distinct CDR3 sequences, approximately 11% of which are singletons. The sequencing used whole blood, collected at baseline. Receptors originate from an adult who was a healthcare worker with PCR-confirmed SARS-CoV-2 infection or an uninfected control (not recorded which). CDR3s include the opening cysteine and the closing phenylalanine or tryptophan. D genes are given only for firm matches. Clone size is given for some rows only: seen once, a few or many times, or a class if the clone is expanded.

20	TRBV20-1	TRBJ2-1	many	TRBD2	CSARDYPLGLAGRGGNEQFF	TGCAGTGCTAGAGATTACCCCCTGGGACTAGCGGGCCGCGGAGGGAATGAGCAGTTCTTC
12	TRBV2	TRBJ2-7	NA	NA	CASSVRLGEQYF	TGTGCCAGCAGTGTTCGACTCGGCGAGCAGTACTTC
13	TRBV19	TRBJ2-7	NA	NA	CASSMGPSYEQYF	TGTGCCAGTAGTATGGGGCCCTCCTACGAGCAGTACTTC
16	TRBV28	TRBJ2-6	many	NA	CASSSPGRSGANVLTF	TGTGCCAGCAGTTCCCCCGGGAGATCTGGGGCCAACGTCCTGACTTTC
14	TRBV6-5	TRBJ2-5	many	NA	CASSYSPGEGTQYF	TGTGCCAGCAGTTACTCCCCAGGGGAAGGGACCCAGTACTTC
15	TRBV6-4	TRBJ2-3	many	NA	CASSDSGAGTDTQYF	TGTGCCAGCAGTGACTCAGGGGCGGGCACAGATACGCAGTATTTT
13	TRBV6-1	TRBJ2-7	many	NA	CASSRDGTYEQYF	TGTGCCAGCAGTAGGGACGGGACCTACGAGCAGTACTTC
17	TRBV20-1	TRBJ1-1	few	TRBD1	CSASGDREIATNTEAFF	TGCAGTGCTAGTGGTGACAGGGAGATAGCAACCAACACTGAAGCTTTCTTT
14	TRBV3-1	TRBJ1-6	many	NA	CASSQVIDGSPLHF	TGTGCCAGCAGCCAAGTAATTGATGGTTCACCCCTCCACTTT
17	TRBV19	TRBJ1-5	few	NA	CASSPGGTSYSNQPQHF	TGTGCCAGTAGCCCGGGGGGGACGTCGTATAGCAATCAGCCCCAGCATTTT
13	TRBV6-6	TRBJ2-7	many	NA	CASTPAGDYEQYF	TGTGCCAGCACCCCCGCAGGTGACTACGAGCAGTACTTC
15	TRBV20-1	TRBJ2-7	NA	NA	CSATTPESPSYEQYF	TGCAGTGCTACCACCCCCGAAAGTCCCTCCTACGAGCAGTACTTC
14	TRBV20-1	TRBJ2-7	NA	TRBD2	CSAIVRDYSGEQYF	TGCAGTGCCATTGTCCGGGACTATTCGGGTGAGCAGTACTTC
14	TRBV5-1	TRBJ1-3	few	NA	CASSLEGSGNTIYF	TGCGCCAGCAGCTTGGAAGGGTCCGGAAACACCATATATTTT
14	TRBV5-1	TRBJ2-2	NA	NA	CASSLEAYTGELFF	TGCGCCAGCAGCTTGGAAGCCTACACCGGGGAGCTGTTTTTT
14	TRBV7-2	TRBJ2-1	few	NA	CASSAARGAGEQFF	TGTGCCAGCAGCGCAGCCCGAGGGGCGGGTGAGCAGTTCTTC
11	TRBV20-1	TRBJ2-3	NA	TRBD2	CSGGSADTQYF	TGCAGCGGGGGGAGCGCAGATACGCAGTATTTT
16	TRBV14	TRBJ2-1	many	TRBD2	CASSLTSGVSYNEQFF	TGTGCCAGCAGCCTTACTAGCGGGGTTTCCTACAATGAGCAGTTCTTC
15	TRBV7-8	TRBJ1-6	many	NA	CASSIGQSYNSPLHF	TGTGCCAGCAGCATTGGACAGAGTTATAATTCACCCCTCCACTTT
14	TRBV18	TRBJ2-1	few	TRBD1	CASSPSDREDEQFF	TGTGCCAGCTCACCCTCAGACAGGGAAGATGAGCAGTTCTTC
16	TRBV10-3	TRBJ2-3	few	NA	CAISESSFGNTDTQYF	TGTGCCATCAGTGAGTCGAGTTTCGGGAACACAGATACGCAGTATTTT
15	TRBV5-6	TRBJ2-1	NA	NA	CASSFLTSPYNEQFF	TGTGCCAGCAGCTTCTTGACGTCCCCCTACAATGAGCAGTTCTTC
14	TRBV5-1	TRBJ2-7	many	TRBD1	CASSSAGTDHEQYF	TGCGCCAGCAGCTCCGCCGGGACAGACCACGAGCAGTACTTC
13	TRBV12-3/TRBV12-4	TRBJ2-5	NA	NA	CASGPMYQETQYF	TGTGCCAGCGGCCCAATGTACCAAGAGACCCAGTACTTC
16	TRBV27	TRBJ2-2	NA	TRBD2	CASSRLAVANTGELFF	TGTGCCAGCAGCCGTCTAGCGGTCGCGAACACCGGGGAGCTGTTTTTT
15	TRBV18	TRBJ1-1	many	NA	CASSPNGGLNTEAFF	TGTGCCAGCTCACCAAACGGCGGCTTGAACACTGAAGCTTTCTTT
15	TRBV6-1	TRBJ1-3	many	NA	CASSESRLEADTIYF	TGTGCCAGCAGTGAATCACGGCTTGAGGCAGACACCATATATTTT
14	TRBV6-1	TRBJ1-2	NA	NA	CASRRGSENYGYTF	TGTGCCAGCAGAAGGGGCAGCGAGAACTATGGCTACACCTTC
12	TRBV11-2	TRBJ2-7	many	NA	CASSPTLYEQYF	TGTGCCAGCAGCCCCACCCTTTACGAGCAGTACTTC
11	TRBV11-2	TRBJ2-5	many	NA	CASSLEETQYF	TGTGCCAGCAGCTTGGAAGAGACCCAGTACTTC
15	TRBV10-3	TRBJ2-2	NA	TRBD1	CAISDRTGDTGEPFF	TGTGCCATCAGTGATCGGACAGGGGACACCGGGGAGCCGTTTTTT
14	TRBV29-1	TRBJ2-1	many	NA	CSVEFQAGVNEQFF	TGCAGCGTTGAGTTCCAGGCCGGGGTCAATGAGCAGTTCTTC
13	TRBV5-4	TRBJ2-1	few	NA	CASSASPYNEQFF	TGTGCCAGCAGCGCGTCCCCTTACAATGAGCAGTTCTTC
13	TRBV25-1	TRBJ2-6	NA	NA	CASSISGANVLTF	TGTGCCAGCAGCATCTCTGGGGCCAACGTCCTGACTTTC
17	TRBV7-6	TRBJ2-5	few	TRBD2	CASSLAMTSGSQETQYF	TGTGCCAGCAGCTTAGCGATGACTAGCGGGAGCCAAGAGACCCAGTACTTC
16	TRBV30	TRBJ1-1	few	NA	CAWKPPLTDLNTEAFF	TGTGCCTGGAAACCCCCCTTGACTGACCTGAACACTGAAGCTTTCTTT
16	TRBV18	TRBJ1-4	many	NA	CASSPFSGMNNEKLFF	TGTGCCAGCTCACCTTTCTCAGGGATGAATAATGAAAAACTGTTTTTT
10	TRBV29-1	TRBJ2-5	few	NA	CSVGQETQYF	TGCAGCGTTGGCCAAGAGACCCAGTACTTC
15	TRBV7-3	TRBJ2-2	few	NA	CASSLGLQNTGELFF	TGTGCCAGCAGCTTAGGGTTGCAGAACACCGGGGAGCTGTTTTTT
15	TRBV13	TRBJ2-5	NA	NA	CASSLGSRPGETQYF	TGTGCCAGCAGCTTAGGGTCCCGCCCCGGAGAGACCCAGTACTTC
13	TRBV2	TRBJ2-5	NA	NA	CASSGETGQTQYF	TGTGCCAGCAGTGGAGAGACAGGACAGACCCAGTACTTC
12	TRBV6-5	TRBJ2-1	NA	NA	CASSYSLNEQFF	TGTGCCAGCAGTTACTCGTTAAATGAGCAGTTCTTC
14	TRBV20-1	TRBJ1-2	few	TRBD1	CSATGQGFPYGYTF	TGCAGTGCTACCGGACAGGGGTTCCCCTATGGCTACACCTTC
13	TRBV7-2	TRBJ1-2	NA	NA	CASSSSRGGGYTF	TGTGCCAGCAGCTCCTCCAGGGGTGGCGGCTACACCTTC
12	TRBV27	TRBJ2-1	many	NA	CASSRSYNEQFF	TGTGCCAGCTCCCGGTCCTACAATGAGCAGTTCTTC
13	TRBV29-1	TRBJ2-3	NA	NA	CSVDGHSTDTQYF	TGCAGCGTTGATGGACACAGCACAGATACGCAGTATTTT